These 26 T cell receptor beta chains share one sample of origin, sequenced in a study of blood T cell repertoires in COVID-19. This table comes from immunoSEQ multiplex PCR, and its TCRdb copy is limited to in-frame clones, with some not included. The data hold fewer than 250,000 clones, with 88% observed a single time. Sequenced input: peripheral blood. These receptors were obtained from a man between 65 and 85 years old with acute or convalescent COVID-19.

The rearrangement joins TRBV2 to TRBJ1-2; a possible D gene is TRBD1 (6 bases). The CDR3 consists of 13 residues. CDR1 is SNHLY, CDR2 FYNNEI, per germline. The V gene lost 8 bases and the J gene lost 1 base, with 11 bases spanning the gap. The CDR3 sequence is CASADSLNYGYTF. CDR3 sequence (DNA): TGTGCCAGCGCGGACAGCCTTAACTATGGCTACACCTTC.

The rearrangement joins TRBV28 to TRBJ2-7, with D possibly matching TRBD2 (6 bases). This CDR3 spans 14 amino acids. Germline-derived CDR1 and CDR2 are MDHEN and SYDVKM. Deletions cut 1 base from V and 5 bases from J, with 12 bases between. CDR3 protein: CASSLSGDRDEQYF. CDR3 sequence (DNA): TGTGCCAGCAGTTTATCGGGGGACCGAGACGAGCAGTACTTC.

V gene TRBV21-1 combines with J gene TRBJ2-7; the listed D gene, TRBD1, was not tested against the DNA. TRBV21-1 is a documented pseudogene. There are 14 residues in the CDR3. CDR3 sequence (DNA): TGTGCCAGCAGCCATCGGACAGTATCCTACGAGCAGTACTTC. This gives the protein CASSHRTVSYEQYF.

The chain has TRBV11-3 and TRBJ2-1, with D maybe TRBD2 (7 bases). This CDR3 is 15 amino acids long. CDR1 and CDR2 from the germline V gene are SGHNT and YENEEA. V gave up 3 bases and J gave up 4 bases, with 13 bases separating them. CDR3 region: CASSFKGGLYNEQFF. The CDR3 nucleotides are TGTGCCAGCAGCTTTAAGGGGGGGTTATACAATGAGCAGTTCTTC.

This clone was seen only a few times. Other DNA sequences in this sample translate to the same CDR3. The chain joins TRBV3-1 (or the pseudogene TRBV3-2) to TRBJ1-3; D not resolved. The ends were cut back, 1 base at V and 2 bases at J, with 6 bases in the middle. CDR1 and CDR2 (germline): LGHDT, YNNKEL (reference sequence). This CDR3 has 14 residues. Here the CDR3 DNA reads TGTGCCAGCAGCCAAGGGACTGCTGGAAACACCATATATTTT. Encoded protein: CASSQGTAGNTIYF.

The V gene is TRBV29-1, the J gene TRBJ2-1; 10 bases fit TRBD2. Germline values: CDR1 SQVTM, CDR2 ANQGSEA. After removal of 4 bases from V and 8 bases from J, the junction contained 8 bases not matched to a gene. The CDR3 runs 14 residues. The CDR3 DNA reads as TGCAGCGTTGTGACTAGCGGGCTTAGCGATGAGCAGTTCTTC. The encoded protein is CSVVTSGLSDEQFF.

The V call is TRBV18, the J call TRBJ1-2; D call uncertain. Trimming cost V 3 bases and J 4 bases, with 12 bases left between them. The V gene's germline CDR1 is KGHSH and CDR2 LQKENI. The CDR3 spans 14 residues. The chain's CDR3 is CASSPNSFPYGYTF. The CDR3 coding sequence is TGTGCCAGCTCACCGAACAGTTTCCCCTATGGCTACACCTTC.

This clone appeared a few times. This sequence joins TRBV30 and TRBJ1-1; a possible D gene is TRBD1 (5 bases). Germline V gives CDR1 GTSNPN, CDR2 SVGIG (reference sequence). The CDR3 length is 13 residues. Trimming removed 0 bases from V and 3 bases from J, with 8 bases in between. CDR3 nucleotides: TGTGCCTGGAGTGTGGACACATACACTGAAGCTTTCTTT. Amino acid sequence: CAWSVDTYTEAFF.

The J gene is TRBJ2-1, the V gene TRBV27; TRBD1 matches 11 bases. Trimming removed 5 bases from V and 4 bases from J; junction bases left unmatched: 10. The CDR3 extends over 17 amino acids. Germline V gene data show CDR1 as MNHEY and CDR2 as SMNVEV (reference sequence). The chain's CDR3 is CASSPYPGQGAYNEQFF. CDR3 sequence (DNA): TGTGCCAGCAGTCCCTACCCAGGACAGGGGGCTTACAATGAGCAGTTCTTC.

CDR3 DNA: TGTGCCAGCAGCCAGAGACAGGGGTTTCATAATTCACCCCTCCACTTT. Residues: CASSQRQGFHNSPLHF. The chain joins TRBV3-1 (or the pseudogene TRBV3-2) to TRBJ1-6; 8 nucleotides agree with TRBD1. The germline V gene encodes CDR1 LGHDT and CDR2 YNNKEL (reference sequence). V lost 3 bases, J lost 5 bases, and 6 bases stayed unmatched. This CDR3 contains 16 residues.

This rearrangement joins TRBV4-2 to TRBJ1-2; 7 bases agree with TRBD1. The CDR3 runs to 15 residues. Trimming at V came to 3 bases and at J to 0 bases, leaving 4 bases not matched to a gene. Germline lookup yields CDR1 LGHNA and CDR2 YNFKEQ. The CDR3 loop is CASSQMGTANYGYTF. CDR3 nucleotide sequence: TGTGCCAGCAGCCAGATGGGGACAGCTAACTATGGCTACACCTTC.

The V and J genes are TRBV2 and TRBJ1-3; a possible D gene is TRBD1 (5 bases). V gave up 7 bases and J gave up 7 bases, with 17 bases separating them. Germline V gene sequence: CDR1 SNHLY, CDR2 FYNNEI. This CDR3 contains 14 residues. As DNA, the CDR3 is TGTGCCAGCACACTCCCAGGGTTTGGTAACACCATATATTTT. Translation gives CASTLPGFGNTIYF.

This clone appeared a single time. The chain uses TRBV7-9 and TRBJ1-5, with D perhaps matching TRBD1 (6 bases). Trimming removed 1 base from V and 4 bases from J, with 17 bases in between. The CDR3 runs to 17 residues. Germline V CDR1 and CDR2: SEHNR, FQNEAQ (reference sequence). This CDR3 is CASSLGRGTRENQPQHF. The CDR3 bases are TGTGCCAGCAGCTTAGGCAGGGGAACGAGGGAGAATCAGCCCCAGCATTTT.

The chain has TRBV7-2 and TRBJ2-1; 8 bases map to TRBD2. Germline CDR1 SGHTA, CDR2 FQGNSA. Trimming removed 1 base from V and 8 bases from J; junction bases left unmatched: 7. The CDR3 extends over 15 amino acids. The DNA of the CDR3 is TGTGCCAGCAGCTTAGGTGGTAGCGGGACGGATGAGCAGTTCTTC. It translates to CASSLGGSGTDEQFF.

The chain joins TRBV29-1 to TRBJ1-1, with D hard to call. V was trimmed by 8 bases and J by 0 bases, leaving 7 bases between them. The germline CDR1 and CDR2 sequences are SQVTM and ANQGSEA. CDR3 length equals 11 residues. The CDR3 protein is CSLRMNTEAFF. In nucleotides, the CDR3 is TGCAGCCTGAGGATGAACACTGAAGCTTTCTTT.

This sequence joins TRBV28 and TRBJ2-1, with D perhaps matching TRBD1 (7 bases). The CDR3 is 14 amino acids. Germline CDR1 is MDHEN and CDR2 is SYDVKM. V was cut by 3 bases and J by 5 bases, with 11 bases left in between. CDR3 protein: CASSFQGGNNEQFF. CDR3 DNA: TGTGCCAGCAGTTTCCAGGGGGGCAACAATGAGCAGTTCTTC.

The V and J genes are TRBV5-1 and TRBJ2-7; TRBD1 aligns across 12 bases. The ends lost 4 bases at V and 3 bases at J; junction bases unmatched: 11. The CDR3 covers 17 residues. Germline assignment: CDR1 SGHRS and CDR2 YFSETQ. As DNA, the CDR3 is TGCGCCAGCAGCCCCGGGACAGGGGGCCTGCAGGGCTACGAGCAGTACTTC. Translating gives CASSPGTGGLQGYEQYF.

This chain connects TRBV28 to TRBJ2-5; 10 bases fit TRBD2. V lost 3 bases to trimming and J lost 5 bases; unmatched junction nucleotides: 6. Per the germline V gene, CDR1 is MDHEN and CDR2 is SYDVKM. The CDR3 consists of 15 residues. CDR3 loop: CASSFGSGRPETQYF. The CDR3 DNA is TGTGCCAGCAGTTTCGGTAGCGGGAGGCCGGAGACCCAGTACTTC.

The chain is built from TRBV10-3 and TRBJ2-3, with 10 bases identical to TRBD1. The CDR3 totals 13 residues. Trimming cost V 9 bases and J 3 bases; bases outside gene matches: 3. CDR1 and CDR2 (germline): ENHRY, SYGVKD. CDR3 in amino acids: CAIRQGATDTQYF. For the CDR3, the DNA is TGTGCCATTCGACAGGGGGCAACAGATACGCAGTATTTT.

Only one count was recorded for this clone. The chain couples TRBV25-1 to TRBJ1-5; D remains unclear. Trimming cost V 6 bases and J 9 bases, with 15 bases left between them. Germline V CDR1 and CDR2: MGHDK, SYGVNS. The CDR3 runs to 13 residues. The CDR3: CASRRGENGPQHF. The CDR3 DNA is TGTGCCAGCAGAAGAGGTGAGAATGGGCCCCAGCATTTT.

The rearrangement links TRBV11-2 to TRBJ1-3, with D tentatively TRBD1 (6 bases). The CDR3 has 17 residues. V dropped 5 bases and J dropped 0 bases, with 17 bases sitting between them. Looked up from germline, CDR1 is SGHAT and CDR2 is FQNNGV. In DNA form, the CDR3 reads TGTGCCAGCAGCACTTCCACAGGGTTTGGCTCTGGAAACACCATATATTTT. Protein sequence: CASSTSTGFGSGNTIYF.

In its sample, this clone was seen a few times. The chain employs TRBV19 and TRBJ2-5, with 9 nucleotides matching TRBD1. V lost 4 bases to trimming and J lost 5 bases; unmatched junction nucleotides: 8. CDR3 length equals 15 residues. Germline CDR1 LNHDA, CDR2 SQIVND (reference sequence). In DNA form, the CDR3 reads TGTGCCAGTAGTAGCGGACAGGGGAAAGGGGAGACCCAGTACTTC. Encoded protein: CASSSGQGKGETQYF.

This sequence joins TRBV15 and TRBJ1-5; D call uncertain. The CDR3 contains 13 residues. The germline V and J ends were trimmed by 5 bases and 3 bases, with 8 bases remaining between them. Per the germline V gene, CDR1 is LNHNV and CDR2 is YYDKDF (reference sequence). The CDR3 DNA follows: TGTGCCACCAGCGGGCAGGTCAATCAGCCCCAGCATTTT. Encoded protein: CATSGQVNQPQHF. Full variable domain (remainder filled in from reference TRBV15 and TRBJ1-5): DAMVIQNPRYQVTQFGKPVTLSCSQTLNHNVMYWYQQKSSQAPKLLFHYYDKDFNNEADTPDNFQSRRPNTSFCFLDIRSPGLGDTAMYLCATSGQVNQPQHFGDGTRLSIL.

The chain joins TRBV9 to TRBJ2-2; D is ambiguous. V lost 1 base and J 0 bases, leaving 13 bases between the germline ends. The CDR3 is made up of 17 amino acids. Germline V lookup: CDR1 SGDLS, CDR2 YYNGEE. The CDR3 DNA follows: TGTGCCAGCAGCGTATTACCTGCGACAACGAACACCGGGGAGCTGTTTTTT. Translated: CASSVLPATTNTGELFF.

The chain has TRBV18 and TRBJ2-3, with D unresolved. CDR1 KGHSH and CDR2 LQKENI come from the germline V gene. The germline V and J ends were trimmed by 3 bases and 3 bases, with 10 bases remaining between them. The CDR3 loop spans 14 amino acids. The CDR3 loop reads CASSPKTKTDTQYF. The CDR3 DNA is TGTGCCAGCTCACCTAAAACTAAGACAGATACGCAGTATTTT.

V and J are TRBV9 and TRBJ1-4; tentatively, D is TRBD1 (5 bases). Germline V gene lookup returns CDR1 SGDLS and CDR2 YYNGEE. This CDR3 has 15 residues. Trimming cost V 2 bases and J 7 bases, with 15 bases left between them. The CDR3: CASSVLDRRGEKLFF. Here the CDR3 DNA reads TGTGCCAGCAGCGTCCTGGACCGGAGGGGTGAAAAACTGTTTTTT. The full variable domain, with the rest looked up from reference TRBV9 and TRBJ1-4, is DSGVTQTPKHLITATGQRVTLRCSPRSGDLSVYWYQQSLDQGLQFLIQYYNGEERAKGNILERFSAQQFPDLHSELNLSSLELGDSALYFCASSVLDRRGEKLFFGSGTQLSVL.